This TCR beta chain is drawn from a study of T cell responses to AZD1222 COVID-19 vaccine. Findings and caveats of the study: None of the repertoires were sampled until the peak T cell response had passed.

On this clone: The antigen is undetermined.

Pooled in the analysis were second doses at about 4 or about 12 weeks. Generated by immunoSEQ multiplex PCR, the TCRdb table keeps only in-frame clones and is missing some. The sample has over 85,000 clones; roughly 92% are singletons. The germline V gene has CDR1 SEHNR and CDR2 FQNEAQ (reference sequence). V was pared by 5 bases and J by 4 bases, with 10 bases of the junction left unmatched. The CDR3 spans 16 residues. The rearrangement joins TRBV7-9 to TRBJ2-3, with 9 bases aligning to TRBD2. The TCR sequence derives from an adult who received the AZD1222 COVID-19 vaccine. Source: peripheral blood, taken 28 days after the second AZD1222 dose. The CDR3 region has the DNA TGTGCCAGCAGCCTACGTAGCGGGGGCTGGGCAGATACGCAGTATTTT. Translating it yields CASSLRSGGWADTQYF.